The next 12 T cell receptor beta chains were all read from a single sample in a study of cytotoxic CD8 clonotypes in ibrutinib-treated CLL. The assay was immunoSEQ multiplex PCR, and TCRdb's table has in-frame clones only and misses some. The sample carries 60,000 to 95,000 clones, roughly 80% recorded once. The sequencing used PBMCs, collected after 24 months of ibrutinib treatment. The receptors were gathered from a human donor with chronic lymphocytic leukemia.

This chain uses TRBV7-9 with TRBJ2-1; TRBD2 aligns across 11 bases. The ends lost 5 bases at V and 5 bases at J; junction bases unmatched: 11. Per the germline V gene, CDR1 is SEHNR and CDR2 is FQNEAQ (reference sequence). The CDR3 spans 17 residues. The CDR3 DNA reads as TGTGCCAGCAGCCGCGGGACTAGCGGTTTAAAGGACAATGAGCAGTTCTTC. It is translated as CASSRGTSGLKDNEQFF.

The rearrangement uses TRBV7-9 and TRBJ1-2; D is unclear. The CDR3 spans 13 residues. V shed 3 bases and J shed 1 base, with 6 bases lying between them. Germline CDR1 is SEHNR and CDR2 is FQNEAQ (reference sequence). The CDR3 is CASSFVFNYGYTF. As DNA, the CDR3 is TGTGCCAGCAGCTTCGTTTTTAACTATGGCTACACCTTC.

Details on this clone: Relative to the germline gene, one junction end is altered; a read error may explain this. The rearrangement uses TRBV9 and TRBJ2-5, with 10 bases identical to TRBD2. Germline V gene sequence: CDR1 SGDLS, CDR2 YYNGEE. The CDR3 length is 15 residues. CDR3 sequence (DNA): TGTGCCAGCAGCGTTAGCGGGAGGCCTCAAGGGACCCAGTACTTC. Its translation: CASSVSGRPQGTQYF.

The gene calls are TRBV5-4 and TRBJ2-5; D is unclear. V was clipped by 4 bases and J by 7 bases, with 11 bases between them. Per germline, CDR1 SGHNT and CDR2 YYREEE (reference sequence). This CDR3 has 12 residues. As DNA, the CDR3 is TGTGCCAGCAGCCTAGGGTCAGGGACCCAGTACTTC. Translation gives CASSLGSGTQYF.

The chain employs TRBV5-6 and TRBJ1-5; D gene ambiguous. The germline V gene has CDR1 SGHDT and CDR2 YYEEEE. The CDR3 has 14 amino acids. The ends were cut back, 0 bases at V and 3 bases at J, with 7 bases in the middle. This CDR3 reads CASSLAGHNQPQHF. The CDR3 DNA is TGTGCCAGCAGCTTGGCCGGGCACAATCAGCCCCAGCATTTT.

This clone was counted once. The chain couples TRBV27 to TRBJ2-5, with 11 positions matching TRBD2. There are 16 residues in the CDR3. With 1 base clipped from V and 10 bases from J, the junction kept 11 bases outside the gene matches. CDR1 and CDR2 from the germline V gene are MNHEY and SMNVEV (reference sequence). The CDR3 DNA sequence: TGTGCCAGCAGTTTATGGGTTAGCGGGAGGGCCGATCACCAGTACTTC. Protein sequence: CASSLWVSGRADHQYF.

CDR3 sequence (DNA): TGTGCCAGCAGTTTCAACCGAAGGGGGGTTAACTATGGCTACACCTTC. As protein: CASSFNRRGVNYGYTF. The J gene is TRBJ1-2, the V gene TRBV6-6, with a possible D match to TRBD1 (6 bases). Between the trimmed V and J ends, which lost 4 bases and 1 base, there was a span of 16 bases. This CDR3 has 16 residues. Per germline, CDR1 MNHNY and CDR2 SVGAGI (reference sequence).

This clone appeared a single time. The CDR3 region is CASSSGLDTYEQYF. The CDR3 DNA is TGTGCCAGCAGCTCGGGACTAGATACCTACGAGCAGTACTTC. V gene TRBV7-6 combines with J gene TRBJ2-7; 8 nucleotides line up with TRBD2. This CDR3 contains 14 residues. V was pared by 4 bases and J by 2 bases, with 4 bases of the junction left unmatched. The germline V gene encodes CDR1 SGHVS and CDR2 FNYEAQ. Full variable domain (missing parts from reference TRBV7-6 and TRBJ2-7): GAGVSQSPRYKVTKRGQDVALRCDPISGHVSLYWYRQALGQGPEFLTYFNYEAQQDKSGLPNDRFSAERPEGSISTLTIQRTEQRDSAMYRCASSSGLDTYEQYFGPGTRLTVT.

The chain links TRBV21-1 to TRBJ2-3; TRBD1, the table's D call, was not compared with the DNA. TRBV21-1 is a documented pseudogene. This CDR3 spans 15 amino acids. The CDR3 DNA reads TGTGCCAGCAGCAGCACAGGGGGCGCTTATGATACGCAGTATTTT. As protein: CASSSTGGAYDTQYF.

The rearrangement links TRBV7-9 to TRBJ2-7; 9 bases are a match to TRBD1. Trimming took 5 bases from V and 5 from J; bases not matched to a gene: 7. Germline V gene data show CDR1 as SEHNR and CDR2 as FQNEAQ (reference sequence). The CDR3 totals 14 residues. CDR3: CASSATGGKHEQYF. Written as DNA, the CDR3 is TGTGCCAGCAGCGCGACAGGGGGTAAACACGAGCAGTACTTC.

This chain connects TRBV28 to TRBJ2-7; 7 bases map to TRBD2. The CDR3 is 14 residues long. CDR1 is MDHEN, CDR2 SYDVKM, per germline. Trimming took 11 bases from V and 5 from J; bases not matched to a gene: 15. The CDR3 DNA reads as TGTGCCTCCTGTCTAGGCGGGAGAACAAACGAGCAGTACTTC. Translating it yields CASCLGGRTNEQYF.

This clone was found once. CDR3 sequence reads: CASSPGTGGDTQYF. The CDR3 DNA reads TGCGCCAGCAGCCCTGGGACTGGAGGAGATACGCAGTATTTT. The V call is TRBV5-1, the J call TRBJ2-3, with D possibly matching TRBD2 (6 bases). The CDR3 spans 14 residues. Trimming shortened V by 4 bases and J by 5 bases, and 14 bases separated the two germline ends. CDR1 and CDR2 (germline): SGHRS, YFSETQ.